This T cell receptor beta chain was sequenced in a study of cytomegalovirus exposure and HLA in healthy donors. The germline gives CDR1 GTSNPN, CDR2 SVGIG (reference sequence). Trimming took 0 bases from V and 5 from J, leaving 5 bases between them. The CDR3 has 12 residues. PCR amplification relied on 60 Vbeta primers (plus 13 Jbeta primers). The data were produced by immunoSEQ multiplex PCR, yet TCRdb's version contains in-frame clones alone and is incomplete. In the table there are approximately 130,000 clones, about 81% of which are singletons. Sequencing input: PBMCs. This sequence originates from a man in his forties or fifties in good health and CMV-seronegative. The chain joins TRBV30 to TRBJ2-1, with D unclear. CDR3 amino acids: CAWSVSDNEQFF. As DNA, the CDR3 is TGTGCCTGGAGTGTATCGGACAATGAGCAGTTCTTC.